This TCR beta chain was retrieved from a study of OX40 agonist ivuxolimab in advanced cancers. Study information: From about 20 to 79 years was the age range, with a mean of around 57 years, and about 83% were male. General study results and limits: The specificity for antigen of the expanded peripheral T cells was not determined.

Sequencing used immunoSEQ multiplex PCR; TCRdb keeps in-frame clones, though not all of them. Of 80,000 or so clones listed, 70% to 90% were seen once; the top ten hold roughly 8.6%. Germline loops: CDR1 MDHEN, CDR2 SYDVKM. CDR3 length equals 11 residues. Trimming cost V 4 bases and J 3 bases, with 4 bases left between them. Of note for this clone: Its antigen is currently unknown.

The receptor was isolated from an adult with an advanced solid tumor such as melanoma, head and neck, liver or kidney cancer. This chain joins TRBV28 and TRBJ2-7, with unresolved D. The specimen was CD4+ or CD8+ T cells sorted from blood, collected in a trial of the OX40 agonist ivuxolimab. The CDR3 bases are TGTGCCAGCAGTTCATTCTACGAGCAGTACTTC. Its translation: CASSSFYEQYF. The complete variable domain, with remaining parts taken from reference TRBV28 and TRBJ2-7, reads DVKVTQSSRYLVKRTGEKVFLECVQDMDHENMFWYRQDPGLGLRLIYFSYDVKMKEKGDIPEGYSVSREKKERFSLILESASTNQTSMYLCASSSFYEQYFGPGTRLTVT.